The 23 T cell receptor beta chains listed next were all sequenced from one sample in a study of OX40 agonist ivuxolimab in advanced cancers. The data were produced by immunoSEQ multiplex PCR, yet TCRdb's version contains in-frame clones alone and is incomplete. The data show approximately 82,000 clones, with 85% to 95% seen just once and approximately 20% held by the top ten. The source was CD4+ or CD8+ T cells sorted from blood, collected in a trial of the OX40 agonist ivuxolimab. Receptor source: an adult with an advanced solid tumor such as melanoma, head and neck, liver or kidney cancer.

CDR3 region: CASSLARDTQYF. In nucleotides, the CDR3 is TGTGCCAGCAGCTTAGCGAGGGACACGCAGTACTTC. The rearrangement links TRBV7-6 to TRBJ2-7, with a possible D match to TRBD1 (6 bases). The CDR3 sequence is 12 residues long. The V and J ends lost 0 bases and 9 bases respectively, with 9 bases between them. Germline values: CDR1 SGHVS, CDR2 FNYEAQ. Full variable domain (outside the CDR3, taken from reference TRBV7-6 and TRBJ2-7): GAGVSQSPRYKVTKRGQDVALRCDPISGHVSLYWYRQALGQGPEFLTYFNYEAQQDKSGLPNDRFSAERPEGSISTLTIQRTEQRDSAMYRCASSLARDTQYFGPGTRLTVT.

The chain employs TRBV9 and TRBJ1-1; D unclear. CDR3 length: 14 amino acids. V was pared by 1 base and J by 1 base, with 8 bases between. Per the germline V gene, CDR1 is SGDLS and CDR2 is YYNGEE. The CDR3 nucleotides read TGTGCCAGCAGCGTAAATGACGGGAACACTGAAGCTTTCTTT. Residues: CASSVNDGNTEAFF.

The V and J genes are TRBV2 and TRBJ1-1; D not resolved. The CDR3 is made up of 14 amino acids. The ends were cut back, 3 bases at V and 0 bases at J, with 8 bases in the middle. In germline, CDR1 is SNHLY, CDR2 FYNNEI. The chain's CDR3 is CASSEEVMNTEAFF. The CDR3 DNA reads TGTGCCAGCAGTGAGGAGGTTATGAACACTGAAGCTTTCTTT.

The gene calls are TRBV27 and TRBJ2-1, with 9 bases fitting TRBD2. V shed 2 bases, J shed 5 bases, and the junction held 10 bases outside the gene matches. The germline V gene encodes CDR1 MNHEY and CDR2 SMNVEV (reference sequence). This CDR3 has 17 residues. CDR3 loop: CASSLSRLAVTNNEQFF. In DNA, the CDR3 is TGTGCCAGCAGTTTAAGCCGACTAGCGGTTACTAACAATGAGCAGTTCTTC.

The CDR3, as DNA: TGTGCCAGCAGCTTAGCGCGGACCTACGAGCAGTACTTC. Amino acids: CASSLARTYEQYF. The V gene is TRBV11-3, the J gene TRBJ2-7, with unresolved D. CDR1 and CDR2 (germline): SGHNT, YENEEA. V was shortened by 1 base and J by 2 bases, with 6 bases between the two germline ends. This CDR3 comprises 13 residues.

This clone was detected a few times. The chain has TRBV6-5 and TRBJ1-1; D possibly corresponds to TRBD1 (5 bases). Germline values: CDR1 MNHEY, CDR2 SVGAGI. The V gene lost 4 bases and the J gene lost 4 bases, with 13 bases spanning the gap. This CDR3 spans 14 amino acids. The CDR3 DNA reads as TGTGCCAGCAGTTTTGGGGGGTCGCCCACTGAAGCTTTCTTT. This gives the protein CASSFGGSPTEAFF.

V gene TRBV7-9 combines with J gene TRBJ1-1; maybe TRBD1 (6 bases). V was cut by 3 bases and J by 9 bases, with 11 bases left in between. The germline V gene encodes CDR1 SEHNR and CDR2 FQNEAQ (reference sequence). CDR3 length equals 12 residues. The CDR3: CASSFYRGKAFF. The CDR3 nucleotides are TGTGCCAGCAGCTTTTATAGGGGGAAAGCTTTCTTT.

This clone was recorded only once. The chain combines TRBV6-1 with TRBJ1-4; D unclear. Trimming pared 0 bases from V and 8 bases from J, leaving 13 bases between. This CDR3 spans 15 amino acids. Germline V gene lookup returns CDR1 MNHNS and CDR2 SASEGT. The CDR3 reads CASSEAGVGNEKLFF. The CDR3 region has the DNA TGTGCCAGCAGTGAAGCGGGCGTGGGAAACGAAAAACTGTTTTTT.

The CDR3 coding sequence is TGTGCCAGCAGCGCGCGGACTAGCGGGAGTTTGGGTGAGCAGTTCTTC. This translates into CASSARTSGSLGEQFF. The V gene is TRBV7-3, the J gene TRBJ2-1, with 13 nucleotides matching TRBD2. V shed 5 bases and J 9 bases; nucleotides not matched to a gene: 10. The CDR3 is made up of 16 amino acids. Germline CDR1 SGHTA, CDR2 FQGTGA.

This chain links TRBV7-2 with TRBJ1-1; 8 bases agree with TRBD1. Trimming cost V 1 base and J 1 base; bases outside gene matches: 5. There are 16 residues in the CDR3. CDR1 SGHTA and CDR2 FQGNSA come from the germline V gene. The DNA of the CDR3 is TGTGCCAGCAGCTTAGGGCAGGGGGCTTGGAACACTGAAGCTTTCTTT. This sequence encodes CASSLGQGAWNTEAFF.

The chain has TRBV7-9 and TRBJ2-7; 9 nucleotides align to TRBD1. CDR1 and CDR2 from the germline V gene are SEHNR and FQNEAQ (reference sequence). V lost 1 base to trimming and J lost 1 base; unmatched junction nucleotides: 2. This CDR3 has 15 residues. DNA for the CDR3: TGTGCCAGCAGCTTAGGACAGGGGGGGTCCTACGAGCAGTACTTC. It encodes CASSLGQGGSYEQYF.

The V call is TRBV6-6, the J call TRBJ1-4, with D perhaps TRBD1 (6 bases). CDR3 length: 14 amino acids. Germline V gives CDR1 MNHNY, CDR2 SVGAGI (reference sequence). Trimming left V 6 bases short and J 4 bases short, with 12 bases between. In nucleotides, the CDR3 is TGTGCCAGCAGCCCGGGACAAATTAATGAAAAACTGTTTTTT. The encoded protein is CASSPGQINEKLFF.

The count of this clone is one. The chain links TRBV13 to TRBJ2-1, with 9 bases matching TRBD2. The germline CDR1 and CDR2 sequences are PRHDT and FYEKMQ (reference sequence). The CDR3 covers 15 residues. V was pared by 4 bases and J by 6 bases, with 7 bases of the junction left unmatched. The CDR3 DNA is TGTGCCAGCAGCTACGGGACTAGCCCCGTCAATGAGCAGTTCTTC. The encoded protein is CASSYGTSPVNEQFF.

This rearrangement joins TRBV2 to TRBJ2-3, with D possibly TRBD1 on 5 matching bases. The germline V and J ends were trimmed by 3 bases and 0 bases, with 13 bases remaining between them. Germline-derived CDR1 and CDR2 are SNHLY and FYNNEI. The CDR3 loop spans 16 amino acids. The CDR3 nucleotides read TGTGCCAGCAGTGACGGCCGACAGACTAGCACAGATACGCAGTATTTT. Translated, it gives CASSDGRQTSTDTQYF.

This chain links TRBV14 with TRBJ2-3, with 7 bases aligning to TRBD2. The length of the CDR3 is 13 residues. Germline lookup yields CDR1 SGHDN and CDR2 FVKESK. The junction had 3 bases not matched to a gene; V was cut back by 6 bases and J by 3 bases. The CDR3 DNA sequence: TGTGCCAGCAGTCGGGGGGTTACAGATACGCAGTATTTT. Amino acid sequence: CASSRGVTDTQYF. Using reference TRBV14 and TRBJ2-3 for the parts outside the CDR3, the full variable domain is EAGVTQFPSHSVIEKGQTVTLRCDPISGHDNLYWYRRVMGKEIKFLLHFVKESKQDESGMPNNRFLAERTGGTYSTLKVQPAELEDSGVYFCASSRGVTDTQYFGPGTRLTVL.

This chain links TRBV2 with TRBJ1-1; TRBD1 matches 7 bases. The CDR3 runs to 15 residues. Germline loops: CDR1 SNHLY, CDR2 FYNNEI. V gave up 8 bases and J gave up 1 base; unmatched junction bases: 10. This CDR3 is CASPSRQGPNTEAFF. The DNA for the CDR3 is TGTGCCAGCCCCTCTCGACAGGGCCCGAACACTGAAGCTTTCTTT. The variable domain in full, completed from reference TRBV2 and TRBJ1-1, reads EPEVTQTPSHQVTQMGQEVILRCVPISNHLYFYWYRQILGQKVEFLVSFYNNEISEKSEIFDDQFSVERPDGSNFTLKIRSTKLEDSAMYFCASPSRQGPNTEAFFGQGTRLTVV.

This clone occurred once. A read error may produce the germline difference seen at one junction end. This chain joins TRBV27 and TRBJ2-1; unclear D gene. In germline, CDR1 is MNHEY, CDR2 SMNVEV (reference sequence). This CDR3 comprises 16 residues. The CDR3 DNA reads TGTGCCAGCAATATCCTCCCGGGCCCCCCCTACGATGAGCAGTTCTTC. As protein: CASNILPGPPYDEQFF.

The CDR3 loop is CASSAGQGLSNYGYTF. As DNA, the CDR3 is TGTGCCAGCAGCGCCGGACAGGGCCTATCTAACTATGGCTACACCTTC. This chain joins TRBV6-4 and TRBJ1-2; 8 bases line up with TRBD1. This CDR3 is 16 amino acids long. CDR1 is MRHNA and CDR2 is SNTAGT in the germline V gene. With 6 bases clipped from V and 0 bases from J, the junction kept 9 bases outside the gene matches.

CDR3 nucleotide sequence: TGCGCCAGCAGCCAAAAAGGGGCTTCTGTGAATGAGCAGTTCTTC. This gives the protein CASSQKGASVNEQFF. The rearrangement links TRBV4-3 to TRBJ2-1; D possibly corresponds to TRBD1 (5 bases). Trimming cost V 2 bases and J 7 bases, with 15 bases left between them. This CDR3 region has 15 residues. In germline, CDR1 is LGHNA, CDR2 YSLEER.

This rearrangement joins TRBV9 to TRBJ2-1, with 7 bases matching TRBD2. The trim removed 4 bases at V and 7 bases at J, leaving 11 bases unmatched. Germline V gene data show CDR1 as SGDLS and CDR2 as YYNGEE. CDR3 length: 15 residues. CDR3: CASSPRVAGLNEQFF. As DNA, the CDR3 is TGTGCCAGCAGCCCCCGGGTAGCGGGTCTGAATGAGCAGTTCTTC.

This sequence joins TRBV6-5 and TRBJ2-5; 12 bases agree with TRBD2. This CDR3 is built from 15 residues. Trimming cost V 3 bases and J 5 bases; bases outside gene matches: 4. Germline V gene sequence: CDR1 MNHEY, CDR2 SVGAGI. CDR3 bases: TGTGCCAGCAGTTATCGGACTAGCGGGATTGAGACCCAGTACTTC. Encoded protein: CASSYRTSGIETQYF.

The CDR3 here is CASNPPGARSPLHF. For the CDR3, the DNA is TGTGCCAGTAACCCACCGGGGGCACGCTCACCCCTCCACTTT. This rearrangement joins TRBV19 to TRBJ1-6, with a possible D match to TRBD1 (6 bases). This CDR3 region has 14 residues. V lost 7 bases, J lost 10 bases, and 17 bases lay in between. The germline V gene encodes CDR1 LNHDA and CDR2 SQIVND (reference sequence).

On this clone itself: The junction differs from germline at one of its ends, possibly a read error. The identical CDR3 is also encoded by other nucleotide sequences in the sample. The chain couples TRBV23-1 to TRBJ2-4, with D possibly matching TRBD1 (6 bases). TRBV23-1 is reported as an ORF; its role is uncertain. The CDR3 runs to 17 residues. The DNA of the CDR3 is TGCGCCAGCAGTCAACCGTCCAGGGGAAGTGCCAAAAACATTCAGTACTTT. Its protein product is CASSQPSRGSAKNIQYF.